The source of this T cell receptor beta chain is a study of regulatory T cells in long-lasting Graves disease (dated by TCRdb to the early 2020s). Study-wide context: Newly diagnosed Graves' disease patients had taken antithyroid drugs for less than 3 months. Peripheral blood TCR sequencing and RNA sequencing compared persistent Graves' disease patients with newly diagnosed Graves' disease patients. The study took place in China and was registered as a clinical trial. A total of 35 or so samples were covered by TCR sequencing, comprising about 13 persistent and approximately 20 newly diagnosed Graves' disease patients.

Library construction relied on multiplex PCR. Instrument used: Illumina HiSeq 4000. TCR beta libraries were built with iRepertoire HTBI primers and Arm-PCR amplification of CDR3 regions. Before sequencing, the PCR products went through gel purification. The authors' analysis ran thus. Gene usage analysis of CDR3 amino acid clonotypes relied on the 55 to 80 TRBV and 15 or so TRBJ segments identified across samples. COPE and FqMerger were used to merge the filtered high-quality paired reads into contigs. BLAST was used to align contigs to the IMGT TRBV, TRBD and TRBJ reference genes, and CDR3 was defined following IMGT. Clonotypes above 0.1% frequency were classified as highly expanded clones. Shannon entropy served as the measure of repertoire diversity, while the Gini coefficient captured V-J evenness. Clonotypes shared by more than one individual were considered public. The public reads were run again by TCRdb, first through fastp at Q25 and then through MiXCR, and only productive beta chains were kept. Each entry merges the rows of one CDR3 protein and shows their most common DNA and genes. Clone size and V and J calls follow TCRdb, not the original study. This sample lists hundreds of thousands of distinct CDR3 sequences; roughly 16% were detected once. 25% of the sample is in the top ten clones.

In the paper's terms, the time point label means: newly diagnosed GD, antithyroid drugs for less than 3 months. For both TCR sequencing and RNA sequencing, RNA was extracted from PBMCs using TRIzol. Graves' disease was diagnosed according to American Thyroid Association guidelines. Recruitment of patients was carried out at an endocrinology department in Xi'an, China. Each patient gave approximately 10 milliliters of peripheral blood, collected in an EDTA anticoagulant tube. Ficoll Paque Plus density gradient separation was used to isolate PBMCs, and no additional T cell sorting was done. An Agilent 2100 Bioanalyzer and agarose gel were used to check RNA quality, and a NanoDrop 2000 was used to measure RNA concentration. What the work shows at the level of the full study, not this receptor alone: Persistent patients shared more public clonotypes among themselves (around 2,500) than newly diagnosed patients did (more than 950). Peripheral blood alone was examined, since thyroid tissue, which constituted the primary lesion, could not be accessed. Preferential use of TRBV28, TRBJ1-2 and TRBJ2-5 was observed in persistent disease, whereas TRBV20-1 and TRBJ2-1 were favored in newly diagnosed disease. Sequencing and analysis were restricted to the TCR beta chain. Lower TCR Shannon entropy and fewer highly expanded clones were observed in persistent Graves' disease patients than in newly diagnosed patients, which suggested clonal expansion. The authors acknowledged the small sample size as a limitation that may reduce accuracy.

CDR1 SGHRS and CDR2 YFSETQ were looked up in the germline V gene. Taken from cysteine to phenylalanine, the CDR3 has 13 residues. CDR3 DNA only is kept here, 39 bases in frame from base 1. About this clonotype: What this receptor recognizes is not known. Within one base of it there is no much larger clone, and no base qualities were kept.

These sequences were also reported in another study, on T cells in Graves' hyperthyroidism and ophthalmopathy. Per that second paper: Graves' hyperthyroidism was defined as stable when no progression to ophthalmopathy occurred over 18 months of follow-up. Hyperthyroidism patients were newly diagnosed, with disease duration under 2 months, and aged 18 to 65 years. The study excluded patients with uncontrolled infections, other autoimmune diseases, pregnancy or lactation. Diagnoses were based on clinical symptoms, serum thyroxine and TRAb, thyroid ultrasound and orbital computed tomography. The TCR CDR3 was subjected to a first round of RT-PCR using the HTBI primer set and the Qiagen OneStep RT-PCR kit. Blood samples also contained most of the expanded thyroid clonotypes (frequency above 0.001), which suggests that blood repertoires may reflect thyroid immune responses. Ophthalmopathy was separated from stable hyperthyroidism by a 13 V-J signature model, with approximately 86% sensitivity and about 84% specificity obtained in cross-validation and 80%/75% obtained in testing. In validation, the model predicted progression to ophthalmopathy a median of around six months before onset, with about 67% sensitivity and around 76% specificity. To identify distinguishing TCR V-J signatures, a discovery cohort of around 100 patients was used, comprising 43 with Graves' ophthalmopathy and 57 with stable Graves' hyperthyroidism. Prospective prediction of ophthalmopathy was tested in an independent validation cohort of fewer than 20 hyperthyroidism patients and approximately 17 patients who later progressed to ophthalmopathy. The 75 to 100 discovery patients were randomly divided into training and test sets at a 7:3 ratio. Thyroid tissue and blood T-cell repertoires from more than five Graves' hyperthyroidism patients were also compared in the study. Once sampling was done, hyperthyroidism patients were given methimazole at a starting dose of 30 mg daily, whereas ophthalmopathy patients were given high-dose intravenous methylprednisolone. Libraries were constructed in a second round of multiplex PCR, after which size selection and purification were carried out. The libraries were sequenced on an Illumina HiSeq2000 using paired-end 100 bp reads. SOAPnuke was used to process the raw data, with reads discarded if the reads contained adapters or uncalled bases, had a mean Phred below 15, or lacked an exact constant-primer or identifier match. COPE v1.2.5 was used to merge the high-quality paired reads, and each unique nucleotide sequence was defined as a clonotype. MiTCR v1.1 was used to align the clonotypes against IMGT TRBV, TRBD and TRBJ reference segments. The analysis included only V-J combinations with a frequency above 0.0001, which together covered around 99% of the repertoires. A TCS score was defined as the ratio between F50 (clonal expansion) and ExV (chaos), using BLOSUM62-based TCRdist between CDR3 peptides within each V-J. Welch's t-statistics and random forest reduced fewer than 600 V-J features to fewer than 15, which were used in a naive Bayes classifier (R e1071). No statistical method was used to set the sample size in advance, and investigators knew the group allocation. The paper describes TCR Vbeta CDR3 sequencing of 135 peripheral blood samples, made up of 43 ophthalmopathy patients, roughly 75 hyperthyroidism patients and about 17 progressor patients.

This specimen consisted of peripheral blood mononuclear cells (PBMCs), obtained at new diagnosis, from a patient treated with antithyroid drugs. This TCR derives from a woman aged 35 to 60 with Graves disease. Donor details come from another sample of the same person, matched by shared clones. Recombination joined TRBV5-1 with TRBJ2-7, and TRBD1 aligns with 9 junction nucleotides. This receptor carries the CDR3 CVSTGTGKNEQYF. The DNA sequence follows: TGCGTTAGCACCGGGACAGGGAAAAACGAGCAGTACTTC.